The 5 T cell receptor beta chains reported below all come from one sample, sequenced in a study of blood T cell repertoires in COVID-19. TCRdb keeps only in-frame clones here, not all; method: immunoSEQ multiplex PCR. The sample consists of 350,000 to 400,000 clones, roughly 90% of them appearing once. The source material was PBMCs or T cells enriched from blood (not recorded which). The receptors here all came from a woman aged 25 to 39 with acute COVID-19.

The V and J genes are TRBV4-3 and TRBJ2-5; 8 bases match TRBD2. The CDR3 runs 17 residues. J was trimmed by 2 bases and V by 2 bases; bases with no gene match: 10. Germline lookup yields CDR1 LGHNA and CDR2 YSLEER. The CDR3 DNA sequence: TGCGCCAGCAGCCAAAACATCGGGGGGGGCCGGCAAGAGACCCAGTACTTC. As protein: CASSQNIGGGRQETQYF.

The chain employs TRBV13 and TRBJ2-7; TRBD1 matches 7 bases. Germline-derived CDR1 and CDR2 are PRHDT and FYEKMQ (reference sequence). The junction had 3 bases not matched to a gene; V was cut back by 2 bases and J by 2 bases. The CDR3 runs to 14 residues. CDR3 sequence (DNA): TGTGCCAGCAGCTTAACAGGGGTCACCTACGAGCAGTACTTC. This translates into CASSLTGVTYEQYF.

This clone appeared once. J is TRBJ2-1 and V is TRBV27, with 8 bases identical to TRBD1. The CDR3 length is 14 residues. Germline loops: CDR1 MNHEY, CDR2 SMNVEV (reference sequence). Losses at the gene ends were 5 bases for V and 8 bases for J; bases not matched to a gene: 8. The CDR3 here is CASSPGTGFHEQFF. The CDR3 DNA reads TGTGCCAGCAGTCCCGGGACAGGATTTCATGAGCAGTTCTTC.

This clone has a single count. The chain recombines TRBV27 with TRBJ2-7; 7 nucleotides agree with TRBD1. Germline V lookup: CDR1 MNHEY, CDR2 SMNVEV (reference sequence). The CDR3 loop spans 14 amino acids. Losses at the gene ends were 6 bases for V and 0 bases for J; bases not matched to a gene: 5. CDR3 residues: CASRQGIFSYEQYF. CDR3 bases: TGTGCCAGCAGACAGGGGATATTCTCCTACGAGCAGTACTTC.

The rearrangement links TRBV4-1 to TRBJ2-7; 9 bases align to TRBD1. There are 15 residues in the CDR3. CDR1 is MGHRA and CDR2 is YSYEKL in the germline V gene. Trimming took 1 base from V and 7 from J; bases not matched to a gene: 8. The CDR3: CASSQVGQGKREQYF. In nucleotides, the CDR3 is TGCGCCAGCAGCCAAGTAGGACAGGGGAAAAGGGAGCAGTACTTC.